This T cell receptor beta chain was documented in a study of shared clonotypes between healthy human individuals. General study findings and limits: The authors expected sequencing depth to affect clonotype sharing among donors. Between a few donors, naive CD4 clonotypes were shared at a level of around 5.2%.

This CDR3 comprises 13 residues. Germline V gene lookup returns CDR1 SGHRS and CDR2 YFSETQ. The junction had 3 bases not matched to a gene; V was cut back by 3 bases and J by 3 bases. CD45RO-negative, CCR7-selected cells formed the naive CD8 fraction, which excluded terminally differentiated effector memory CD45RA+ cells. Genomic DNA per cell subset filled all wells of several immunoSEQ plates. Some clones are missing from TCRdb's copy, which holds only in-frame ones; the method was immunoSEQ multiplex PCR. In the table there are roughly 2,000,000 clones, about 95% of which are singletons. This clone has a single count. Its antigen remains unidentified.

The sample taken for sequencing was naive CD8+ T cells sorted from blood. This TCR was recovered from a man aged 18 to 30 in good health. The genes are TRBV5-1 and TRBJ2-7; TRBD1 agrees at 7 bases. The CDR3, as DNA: TGCGCCAGCAGCTACCGACAGGGCTACGAGCAGTACTTC. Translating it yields CASSYRQGYEQYF.